The rows below give T cell receptor beta chains drawn from one sample of a study of Graves' ophthalmopathy and Graves' hyperthyroidism. TCRdb itself ran the multiplex PCR reads through MiXCR, one entry per CDR3 protein. This table holds around 590,000 distinct CDR3 sequences, under 40% found once. The source material was peripheral blood or thyroid tissue (not recorded which). The receptors derive from an adult man with Graves' hyperthyroidism. CDR3s include the opening cysteine and the closing phenylalanine or tryptophan. The D gene is left open where the match is weak. Clone sizes are given selectively: once, few, many, or a class where the clone is expanded.

>NA|NA|TRBV7-9|TRBJ2-2
CASSLEARGSGTGELFF
TGTGCCAGCAGCTTAGAGGCCAGGGGATCGGGCACCGGGGAGCTGTTTTTT
>TRBD1|NA|TRBV10-3|TRBJ2-1
CATNTGTGLNEQFF
TGTGCCACTAACACCGGGACAGGGCTCAATGAGCAGTTCTTC
>TRBD1|many|TRBV20-1|TRBJ1-3
CSARDRGIRTIYF
TGCAGTGCTAGAGACAGGGGGATTAGGACCATATATTTT
>NA|many|TRBV6-2/TRBV6-3|TRBJ1-2
CASSLPDQYGYTF
TGTGCCAGCAGTCTACCGGACCAGTATGGCTACACCTTC
>TRBD1|many|TRBV5-1|TRBJ1-2
CASSLRPDRSIDGYTF
TGCGCCAGCAGCTTACGCCCGGACAGGTCTATCGATGGCTACACCTTC
>NA|NA|TRBV12-3/TRBV12-4|TRBJ2-7
CASSVGGVNEQYF
TGTGCCAGCAGCGTAGGTGGGGTCAATGAGCAGTACTTC
>NA|many|TRBV5-6|TRBJ1-4
CASSLGAQGNEKLFF
TGTGCCAGCAGCTTGGGGGCGCAGGGTAATGAAAAACTGTTTTTT
>NA|NA|TRBV27|TRBJ2-5
CASSTSRTGVGWQETQYF
TGTGCCAGCAGCACTAGTCGCACCGGGGTAGGGTGGCAAGAGACCCAGTACTTC
>TRBD2|NA|TRBV25-1|TRBJ2-7
CASSPSSGSASYEQYF
TGTGCCAGCTCACCCTCTAGCGGGAGCGCCAGCTACGAGCAGTACTTC
>TRBD2|NA|TRBV2|TRBJ2-1
CASRTPGLGPNEQFF
TGTGCCAGCAGGACACCGGGACTAGGTCCCAATGAGCAGTTCTTC
>NA|many|TRBV20-1|TRBJ2-5
CSAGGREETQYF
TGCAGTGCTGGGGGGCGAGAAGAGACCCAGTACTTC
>NA|NA|TRBV7-8|TRBJ1-3
CASSVSGGSGNTIYF
TGTGCCAGCAGCGTTTCAGGAGGCTCTGGAAACACCATATATTTT
>TRBD1|NA|TRBV5-1|TRBJ1-1
CASKFTIAGQAYTEAFF
TGTGCCAGCAAGTTTACAATAGCGGGACAGGCATACACTGAAGCTTTCTTT
>NA|NA|TRBV5-4|TRBJ2-5
CASSLVLLAEKETQYF
TGTGCCAGCAGCTTAGTCCTACTAGCAGAAAAAGAGACCCAGTACTTC
>TRBD2|NA|TRBV15|TRBJ2-5
CATSFTSGGSYQETQYF
TGTGCCACCAGCTTTACTAGCGGGGGGTCGTACCAAGAGACCCAGTACTTC
>NA|many|TRBV9|TRBJ1-1
CASSVVWQGNTEAFF
TGTGCCAGCAGCGTAGTTTGGCAGGGGAACACTGAAGCTTTCTTT
>TRBD2|NA|TRBV6-2/TRBV6-3|TRBJ2-6
CASSYSPGLAGANVLTF
TGTGCCAGCAGTTACTCCCCTGGACTAGCTGGGGCCAACGTCCTGACTTTC
>NA|few|TRBV9|TRBJ1-3
CASSVGSGVSGNTIYF
TGTGCCAGCAGCGTAGGATCGGGGGTCTCTGGAAACACCATATATTTT
>TRBD1|NA|TRBV7-9|TRBJ2-7
CASSQQGGFPYEQYF
TGTGCCAGCAGCCAGCAAGGGGGCTTCCCCTACGAGCAGTACTTC
>NA|many|TRBV25-1|TRBJ1-2
CASSDDTGAYGYTF
TGTGCCAGCAGTGATGATACAGGAGCTTATGGCTACACCTTC
>TRBD1|many|TRBV28|TRBJ2-6
CASSPRTGDVLTF
TGTGCCAGCAGTCCGAGGACAGGGGACGTCCTGACTTTC
>NA|many|TRBV5-1|TRBJ2-7
CASSLVGTFPSYEQYF
TGCGCCAGCAGCTTGGTGGGGACATTTCCTTCCTACGAGCAGTACTTC
>NA|many|TRBV2|TRBJ2-1
CASRNNEQFF
TGTGCCAGCAGAAACAATGAGCAGTTCTTC
>NA|NA|TRBV3-1|TRBJ1-1
CASSQGFTTEAFF
TGTGCCAGCAGCCAGGGTTTTACCACTGAAGCTTTCTTT
>NA|NA|TRBV20-1|TRBJ1-2
CSARERIYGYTF
TGCAGTGCTAGGGAGAGGATTTATGGCTACACCTTC
>NA|many|TRBV19|TRBJ1-5
CASSTDTGSYQPQHF
TGTGCCAGTAGTACCGATACAGGGAGTTACCAGCCCCAGCATTTT
>NA|many|TRBV5-1|TRBJ2-7
CASSLKGIEQYF
TGCGCCAGCAGCTTGAAAGGGATCGAGCAGTACTTC
>NA|many|TRBV29-1|TRBJ2-2
CSATTGGNTGELFF
TGCAGCGCCACCACGGGCGGGAACACCGGGGAGCTGTTTTTT
>TRBD1|NA|TRBV10-3|TRBJ1-6
CATEPSGQGAGSPLHF
TGTGCCACCGAGCCCTCCGGACAGGGGGCAGGATCACCCCTCCACTTT
>NA|NA|TRBV7-3|TRBJ2-2
CASSSQAWTITGELFF
TGTGCCAGCAGCTCCCAGGCCTGGACGATAACCGGGGAGCTGTTTTTT
>NA|many|TRBV7-8|TRBJ2-2
CASSLRPPTGELFF
TGTGCCAGCAGCTTAAGGCCCCCCACCGGGGAGCTGTTTTTT
>NA|NA|TRBV28|TRBJ1-5
CASSTVTYQHF
TGTGCCAGCAGTACGGTAACATACCAGCATTTT
>NA|few|TRBV18|TRBJ1-3
CASSLDVGLGNTIYF
TGTGCCAGCTCTCTCGACGTCGGTCTGGGAAACACCATATATTTT
>TRBD2|many|TRBV6-5|TRBJ2-2
CASSSPSGRGGSTGELFF
TGTGCCAGCAGTTCCCCTAGCGGGAGGGGGGGAAGCACCGGGGAGCTGTTTTTT
>TRBD1|many|TRBV10-3|TRBJ1-2
CAIKRGQEFDYGYTF
TGTGCCATCAAAAGGGGACAGGAATTTGACTATGGCTACACCTTC
>TRBD1|NA|TRBV7-7|TRBJ2-1
CASSLVRDRQSSYNEQFF
TGTGCTAGCAGCTTAGTCCGGGACAGGCAGAGCTCCTACAATGAGCAGTTCTTC
>NA|NA|TRBV29-1|TRBJ2-2
CSVEEDGSAGELFF
TGCAGCGTTGAAGAGGACGGGAGCGCCGGGGAGCTGTTTTTT
>NA|few|TRBV5-1|TRBJ2-7
CASSLAQAYEQYF
TGCGCCAGCAGCTTGGCTCAAGCTTACGAGCAGTACTTC
>NA|few|TRBV7-9|TRBJ1-2
CASSQDGLEGYTF
TGTGCCAGCAGCCAAGACGGTCTTGAGGGCTACACCTTC
>NA|many|TRBV5-4|TRBJ1-4
CASSVDFNEKLFF
TGTGCCAGCAGCGTGGACTTTAATGAAAAACTGTTTTTT
>NA|NA|TRBV20-1|TRBJ2-2
CSAAGGTGELFF
TGCAGTGCCGCCGGGGGGACAGGGGAGCTGTTTTTT
>NA|once|TRBV29-1|TRBJ1-5
CSVVINQPQHF
TGCAGTGTAGTCATAAATCAGCCCCAGCATTTT
>TRBD1|NA|TRBV7-9|TRBJ2-7
CASSTQDRGGAGEQYF
TGTGCCAGCAGCACGCAAGACAGGGGGGGGGCCGGTGAGCAGTACTTC
>NA|few|TRBV7-9|TRBJ1-3
CASSLYSGNTIYF
TGTGCCAGCAGCTTATATTCGGGAAACACCATATATTTT
>TRBD2|few|TRBV5-8|TRBJ2-5
CASSSGLAGGPHETQYF
TGTGCCAGCAGCTCCGGACTAGCGGGAGGGCCGCATGAGACCCAGTACTTC
>NA|NA|TRBV7-9|TRBJ2-7
CASSLAETNCEQYF
TGCGCCAGCAGCTTGGCCGAGACTAACTGCGAGCAGTACTTC
>NA|NA|TRBV7-9|TRBJ1-5
CASSIGLAGVQETQHF
TGTGCCAGCAGCATAGGACTAGCGGGCGTTCAAGAGACCCAGCATTTT
>NA|NA|TRBV15|TRBJ2-7
CASSQEMRYEQYF
TGTGCCAGCTCACAGGAGATGCGCTACGAGCAGTACTTC
>NA|medium-sized|TRBV29-1|TRBJ1-2
CSAGNGFYGYTF
TGCAGCGCCGGTAATGGTTTTTATGGCTACACCTTC
>TRBD1|many|TRBV13|TRBJ1-1
CASSFTAGGRNTEAFF
TGTGCCAGCAGCTTCACTGCAGGGGGCAGGAACACTGAAGCTTTCTTT